These 13 T cell receptor beta chains were all obtained from the same sample, sequenced in a study of immune heterogeneity within non-small cell lung tumors. The template for each sample was roughly 610 ng of genomic DNA, which had been extracted from bulk tumor tissue. Surgical sampling yielded several biopsies per primary tumor (spaced far apart). The patients were newly diagnosed with non-small cell lung cancer, had not been treated, and had curative surgery. A multiplex PCR containing 32 V primers and 13 J primers was used to amplify TCR beta CDR3. TCRdb itself ran the multiplex PCR reads through MiXCR, one entry per CDR3 protein. The sample contains 9,500 to 13,000 distinct CDR3 sequences, about 25% of which appear only once. The sample taken for sequencing was lung tumor tissue. The source of these receptors is a woman aged 45-60 years with non-small cell lung cancer.

Judged by abundance, this clonotype is medium-sized. V usage is TRBV30 and J usage is TRBJ2-7; the D gene is possibly TRBD2 (5 bases). Germline CDR1 reads GTSNPN; CDR2 reads SVGIG (reference sequence). This CDR3 spans 15 amino acids. V was shortened by 2 bases and J by 0 bases, with 14 bases between the two germline ends. The CDR3 nucleotides are TGTGCCTGGAGTATTCGGGAACTTGTCTCCTACGAGCAGTACTTC. Protein sequence: CAWSIRELVSYEQYF. The full variable domain, its missing parts supplied by reference TRBV30 and TRBJ2-7, is SQTIHQWPATLVQPVGSPLSLECTVEGTSNPNLYWYRQAAGRGLQLLFYSVGIGQISSEVPQNLSASRPQDRQFILSSKKLLLSDSGFYLCAWSIRELVSYEQYFGPGTRLTVT.

By sample share, this clonotype is medium-sized. This chain links TRBV3-1 with TRBJ1-2; no clear D. CDR1 LGHDT and CDR2 YNNKEL come from the germline V gene (reference sequence). The CDR3 contains 14 residues. V lost 0 bases to trimming and J lost 5 bases, with 10 bases between them. In DNA form, the CDR3 reads TGTGCCAGCAGCCAAGATCGGATAGCGTATGGCTACACCTTC. It encodes CASSQDRIAYGYTF.

This clonotype was detected ten times or more. The CDR3 protein is CASSLAGGPDEQFF. CDR3 nucleotides: TGTGCCAGCAGCTTAGCGGGAGGGCCTGATGAGCAGTTCTTC. The chain links TRBV7-8 to TRBJ2-1; 7 bases align to TRBD2. Germline trimming cut 0 bases from V and 8 bases from J; bases unmatched to any gene: 4. The CDR3 covers 14 residues. Germline V lookup: CDR1 SGHVS, CDR2 FQNEAQ.

In its sample, this clonotype is large. V is TRBV20-1 and J is TRBJ2-1; 8 bases are shared with TRBD2. The CDR3 spans 14 residues. The V and J ends lost 3 bases and 3 bases, in that order; junction bases with no gene match: 4. The germline gives CDR1 DFQATT, CDR2 SNEGSKA (reference sequence). The CDR3 spells CSARLAGHYNEQFF. The CDR3 nucleotides read TGCAGTGCTAGGTTAGCGGGGCACTACAATGAGCAGTTCTTC.

This clonotype has a count of ten or more. The chain is built from TRBV12-3 or TRBV12-4 and TRBJ2-2, with a possible D match to TRBD2 (6 bases). The V and J ends lost 3 bases and 6 bases respectively, with 11 bases between them. The CDR3 has 14 amino acids. The CDR3 sequence: CASSFGGWPGELFF. CDR3 DNA: TGTGCCAGCAGTTTTGGGGGGTGGCCCGGGGAGCTGTTTTTT.

The chain is built from TRBV7-2 and TRBJ1-4, with D possibly being TRBD1 (6 bases). Germline V gene lookup returns CDR1 SGHTA and CDR2 FQGNSA. With 4 bases removed from V and 0 bases from J, the gap between germline ends came to 12 bases. The CDR3 sequence is 16 residues long. DNA of the CDR3: TGTGCCAGCAGCTACCGAAAGGGGGCAACTAATGAAAAACTGTTTTTT. Its translation is CASSYRKGATNEKLFF.

This clonotype is judged medium-sized. The rearrangement links TRBV20-1 to TRBJ1-1; no reliable D call. V was shortened by 5 bases and J by 1 base, with 5 bases between the two germline ends. Germline CDR1 and CDR2: DFQATT and SNEGSKA (reference sequence). The CDR3 loop spans 11 amino acids. CDR3 amino acids: CSALGNTEAFF. The CDR3 region has the DNA TGCAGTGCTCTTGGGAACACTGAAGCTTTCTTT.

Comments on this clonotype: A much larger clone lies a single base off, so this may be a read error. The final CDR3 position lacks the conserved phenylalanine or tryptophan, pointing to a likely read error. This chain links TRBV29-1 with TRBJ2-1; 11 bases align to TRBD1. Unmatched junction bases numbered 6, after V lost 6 bases and J lost 2 bases. CDR1 is SQVTM and CDR2 is ANQGSEA in the germline V gene. The CDR3 runs 15 residues. The CDR3 here is CSVPGGQGAYNEQFL. The CDR3 DNA is TGCAGCGTCCCAGGGGGACAGGGGGCCTACAATGAGCAGTTCCTC.

Of note for this clonotype: A much bigger clone sits one base away, suggesting this may be a read error. The gene calls are TRBV28 and TRBJ1-4, with a tentative D call TRBD1 (5 bases). CDR3 length equals 14 residues. CDR1 and CDR2 from the germline V gene are MDHEN and SYDVKM. V lost 6 bases, J lost 8 bases, and 16 bases lay in between. The CDR3 DNA reads as TGTGCCAGCAGAATCCGGGACTCAGACGAAAAACTGTTTTTT. It yields the protein CASRIRDSDEKLFF.

This clonotype was counted only a few times. The chain recombines TRBV27 with TRBJ2-3, with 12 bases that match TRBD2. Germline CDR1 reads MNHEY; CDR2 reads SMNVEV (reference sequence). CDR3 length: 20 residues. Unmatched junction bases numbered 16, after V lost 5 bases and J lost 1 base. The CDR3 loop is CASSPSLAGGQGDCTDTQYF. The DNA of the CDR3 is TGTGCCAGCAGTCCCTCACTAGCGGGGGGTCAGGGGGATTGCACAGATACGCAGTATTTT.

This clonotype has only a few counts. A read error may explain this, as a much larger clone is one base away. The chain is built from TRBV20-1 and TRBJ2-7, with a tentative D call TRBD2 (6 bases). V was shortened by 4 bases and J by 7 bases, with 14 bases between the two germline ends. Germline lookup yields CDR1 DFQATT and CDR2 SNEGSKA (reference sequence). This CDR3 contains 12 residues. The CDR3 sequence: CSAKGGAVEQYF. CDR3 DNA sequence: TGCAGTGCTAAAGGAGGGGCGGTGGAGCAGTACTTC.

This clonotype has only a few counts. This chain connects TRBV5-1 to TRBJ1-1, with D perhaps matching TRBD1 (5 bases). The V end was cut by 1 base, the J end by 1 base, with 11 bases between. This CDR3 contains 15 residues. In germline, CDR1 is SGHRS, CDR2 YFSETQ. The CDR3: CASSLMGLGNTEAFF. The CDR3 coding sequence is TGCGCCAGCAGCTTGATGGGGCTCGGGAACACTGAAGCTTTCTTT.

Notes on this clonotype: Being one base from a much bigger clone, this may be a read error. CDR3 sequence: CASSSLTGLAEAFF. The CDR3 coding sequence is TGTGCCAGCAGCTCCCTCACAGGGCTCGCTGAAGCTTTCTTT. The rearrangement joins TRBV11-3 to TRBJ1-1, with D perhaps TRBD1 (6 bases). The germline V and J ends were trimmed by 4 bases and 6 bases, with 15 bases remaining between them. Germline V gene sequence: CDR1 SGHNT, CDR2 YENEEA. This CDR3 region has 14 residues.